The present entry profiles one T cell receptor beta chain with its context. Only in-frame clones appear in the TCRdb table, and some are missing; sequencing was by immunoSEQ multiplex PCR. The profile covers about 170,000 clones, with around 87% appearing a single time and 3.7% taken by the ten largest. The data belong to a study of blood T cell repertoires in COVID-19. In germline, CDR1 is SGHNT, CDR2 YYREEE (reference sequence). The CDR3 runs to 16 residues. V shed 6 bases, J shed 0 bases, and the junction held 11 bases outside the gene matches. Sequencing was carried out using peripheral blood. This rearrangement joins TRBV5-4 to TRBJ1-1; TRBD1 agrees at 7 bases. This TCR came from a man between 18 and 29 years old with active or convalescent COVID-19. Here the CDR3 reads CASTHPGQSMNTEAFF. The CDR3 DNA follows: TGTGCCAGCACCCACCCGGGACAGTCCATGAACACTGAAGCTTTCTTT.